The rows below give T cell receptor beta chains drawn from one sample of a study of TIL therapy for anti-PD-1-resistant metastatic lung cancer. The protocol was immunoSEQ multiplex PCR, while the TCRdb copy is restricted to in-frame clones and leaves out a portion. This sample has tens of thousands of clones, with around 80% found just once. This specimen consisted of blood, obtained at baseline. Every receptor here comes from a woman between 25 and 85 years old with non-small cell lung cancer. Each CDR3 is given with its conserved first and last residue. Fields, in order: J gene, D gene, V gene, clone size, CDR3 DNA, CDR3 protein. The D gene is left open where the match is weak. For some rows the clone size is stated as once, few or many, or as a class when expanded; others skip it.

TRBJ2-2 | TRBD2 | TRBV10-1 | few | TGCGCCAGCAGTGGATTAGCGGGATCCGGGGAGCTGTTTTTT | CASSGLAGSGELFF
TRBJ2-1 | . | TRBV5-1 | . | TGCGCCAGCAGCCGGGGCCCCGCCAATGAGCAGTTCTTC | CASSRGPANEQFF
TRBJ1-2 | . | TRBV27 | few | TGTGCCAGCAGTCTAACAGGGTTTAGCTACACCTTC | CASSLTGFSYTF
TRBJ1-3 | . | TRBV6-6 | . | TGTGCCAGCACCCTGGTTTCCGGAAACACCATATATTTT | CASTLVSGNTIYF
TRBJ2-7 | TRBD2 | TRBV7-9 | . | TGTGCCAGCAGCTCGCCCACTAGCGGGAGCTCCTACGAGCAGTACTTC | CASSSPTSGSSYEQYF
TRBJ1-1 | TRBD1 | TRBV18 | . | TGTGCCAGCTCACCTCCGGGACAGGGTCTCTGGGAAGCTTTCTTT | CASSPPGQGLWEAFF
TRBJ2-2 | . | TRBV6-4 | . | TGTGCCAGCAGCGACAGACACACCGGGGAGCTGTTTTTT | CASSDRHTGELFF
TRBJ2-7 | . | TRBV5-5 | . | TGTGCCAGCAGCCTTTTAGCGGCCGAGGGGGAGCAGTACTTC | CASSLLAAEGEQYF
TRBJ2-2 | . | TRBV9 | few | TGTGCCAGCAGCGTACGAGGGGACACCGGGGAGCTGTTTTTT | CASSVRGDTGELFF
TRBJ2-7 | TRBD2 | TRBV28 | . | TGTGCCAGCATCCCCCCGACTAGCGTAGGGGGCGAGCAGTACTTC | CASIPPTSVGGEQYF
TRBJ1-1 | . | TRBV4-2 | . | TGTGCCAGCAGCCAAGAAGGAGTGAGTACTGAAGCTTTCTTT | CASSQEGVSTEAFF
TRBJ1-2 | TRBD1 | TRBV27 | . | TGTGCCAGCAGAAACGGACAGGGGGAAACGGGCTACACCTTC | CASRNGQGETGYTF
TRBJ1-2 | . | TRBV7-8 | few | TGTGCCAGCAGCACCCCCGGGGGGAACACCTATGGCTACACCTTC | CASSTPGGNTYGYTF
TRBJ2-2 | TRBD2 | TRBV11-2 | . | TGTGCCAGCAGCTTTAAATACCGGAGGCGGGGGGCGAACACCGGGGAGCTGTTTTTT | CASSFKYRRRGANTGELFF
TRBJ2-5 | TRBD2 | TRBV25-1 | . | TGTGCCAGCAGCGGCCGGGCGGGAGCAAAAGAGACCCAGTACTTC | CASSGRAGAKETQYF
TRBJ2-5 | TRBD1 | TRBV19 | . | TGTGCTTCGGGACAGGGGAGGCAAGAGACCCAGTACTTC | CASGQGRQETQYF
TRBJ1-2 | . | TRBV6-5 | once | TGTGCCAGCAGTTACGGGTGGCTCACCTTC | CASSYGWLTF
TRBJ1-2 | TRBD1 | TRBV7-9 | . | TGTGCCAGCAGCCCTTCAGGGGGCAACTATGGCTACACCTTC | CASSPSGGNYGYTF
TRBJ1-2 | . | TRBV6-5 | . | TGTGCCAGCAGTTACTCGGGACACCGTTACACCTTC | CASSYSGHRYTF
TRBJ2-1 | . | TRBV14 | . | TGTGCCAGCAGCCACGACGGGCTGGACCCTAGTGGGAATGAGCAGTTCTTC | CASSHDGLDPSGNEQFF
TRBJ2-2 | . | TRBV30 | . | TGTGCCTGGACTTTTAAGGGACTCAACACCGGGGAGCTGTTTTTT | CAWTFKGLNTGELFF
TRBJ1-2 | . | TRBV11-2 | . | TGTGCCAGCAGCAAAACCCCGGACTATGGCTACACCTTC | CASSKTPDYGYTF
TRBJ2-1 | . | TRBV11-2 | . | TGTGCCAGCAGCTTCCTCCTCGGACGGGGAACAAGGTACAATGAGCAGTTCTTC | CASSFLLGRGTRYNEQFF
TRBJ2-5 | TRBD1 | TRBV2 | . | TGTGCCAGCAGTGAAGCCGGACAGGGAAAGACCCAGTACTTC | CASSEAGQGKTQYF
TRBJ1-2 | TRBD1 | TRBV4-2 | . | TGTGCCAGCAGCCTGGGGACAGCGATCAACTATGGCTACACCTTC | CASSLGTAINYGYTF
TRBJ1-1 | . | TRBV28 | . | TGTGCCAGCGGCGGACCTATATTGAACACTGAAGCTTTCTTT | CASGGPILNTEAFF
TRBJ2-3 | TRBD1 | TRBV9 | . | TGTGCCAGCAGCGTAGGCAGGGGGACAGATACGCAGTATTTT | CASSVGRGTDTQYF
TRBJ1-2 | . | TRBV19 | few | TGTGCCAGTAGTATCGACAGAATAGCTAACTATGGCTACACCTTC | CASSIDRIANYGYTF
TRBJ2-1 | . | TRBV11-2 | . | TGTGCCAGCAGCTTCAGCAACAATGAGCAGTTCTTC | CASSFSNNEQFF
TRBJ2-3 | . | TRBV5-1 | . | TGCGCCAGCAGCTCCACGGCAGATACGCAGTATTTT | CASSSTADTQYF
TRBJ1-1 | . | TRBV4-3 | . | TGCGCCAGCAGCCAAGCACCGGGACAATACACTGAAGCTTTCTTT | CASSQAPGQYTEAFF
TRBJ1-1 | . | TRBV18 | . | TGTGCCAGCTCACCCTATCAAGGGCACACTGAAGCTTTCTTT | CASSPYQGHTEAFF
TRBJ2-1 | TRBD2 | TRBV28 | . | TGTGCCAGCAGCCAGACTAGCGGGCCGTACAATGAGCAGTTCTTC | CASSQTSGPYNEQFF
TRBJ2-5 | TRBD1 | TRBV7-2 | . | TGTGCCAGCAGTTCACAGGGGGACTCAGGCACGGAGACCCAGTACTTC | CASSSQGDSGTETQYF
TRBJ1-6 | . | TRBV5-1 | few | TGCGCCAGCAGCTTGGAAGGGAGCGGGAATTCACCCCTCCACTTT | CASSLEGSGNSPLHF
TRBJ1-5 | . | TRBV10-2 | . | TGCGCCAGCAGTGAGTCGGGGACACCTAATCAGCCCCAGCATTTT | CASSESGTPNQPQHF
TRBJ2-5 | . | TRBV10-2 | few | TGCGCCAGCAGTGTCGGCAGGCAAGAGACCCAGTACTTC | CASSVGRQETQYF
TRBJ2-1 | TRBD2 | TRBV19 | . | TGTGCCAGTATGTCCTTAACCGGGACTACCATTGAGCAGTTCTTC | CASMSLTGTTIEQFF
TRBJ1-2 | . | TRBV20-1 | . | TGCAGTGCTAGTACCCACTATGGCTACACCTTC | CSASTHYGYTF
TRBJ2-7 | TRBD1 | TRBV9 | . | TGTGCCAGCAGCGCGGGACAGGGTCCCTACGAGCAGTACTTC | CASSAGQGPYEQYF
TRBJ1-5 | . | TRBV4-1 | . | TGCGCCAGCAGCCGAGGAGGCAATCAGCCCCAGCATTTT | CASSRGGNQPQHF
TRBJ1-2 | . | TRBV4-1 | few | TGCGCCAGCAGCCCTAGGACTAACTATGGCTACACCTTC | CASSPRTNYGYTF